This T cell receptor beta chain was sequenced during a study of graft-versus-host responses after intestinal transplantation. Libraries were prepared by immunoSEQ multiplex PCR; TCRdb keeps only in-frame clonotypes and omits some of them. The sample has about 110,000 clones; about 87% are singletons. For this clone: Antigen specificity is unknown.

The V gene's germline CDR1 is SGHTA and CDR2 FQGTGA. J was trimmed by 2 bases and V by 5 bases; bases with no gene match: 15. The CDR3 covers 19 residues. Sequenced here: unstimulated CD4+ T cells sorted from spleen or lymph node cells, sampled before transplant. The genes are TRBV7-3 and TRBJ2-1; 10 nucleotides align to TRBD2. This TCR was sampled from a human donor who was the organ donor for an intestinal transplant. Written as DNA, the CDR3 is TGTGCCAGCAGCCCCACAAGGACTAGCGGCCTCGCCACCTACAATGAGCAGTTCTTC. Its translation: CASSPTRTSGLATYNEQFF.